One sample yielded the 21 T cell receptor beta chains listed below, sequenced in a study of siplizumab effects on memory and regulatory T cells. Some clones are missing from TCRdb's copy, which holds only in-frame ones; the method was immunoSEQ multiplex PCR. The sample lists about 91,000 clones, under 95% occurring once. Specimen: CD8+ T cells sorted from blood. These receptors were taken from a human donor in good health.

This chain uses TRBV9 with TRBJ1-1; 9 bases line up with TRBD1. Germline V lookup: CDR1 SGDLS, CDR2 YYNGEE. The ends lost 4 bases at V and 5 bases at J; junction bases unmatched: 18. The CDR3 is 18 residues long. CDR3 amino acids: CASSHGGGTGSSGTEAFF. Here the CDR3 DNA reads TGTGCCAGCAGCCACGGAGGAGGGACAGGGTCGTCCGGAACTGAAGCTTTCTTT.

V usage is TRBV5-1 and J usage is TRBJ2-5; TRBD2 matches at 7 bases. Germline V gives CDR1 SGHRS, CDR2 YFSETQ. With 0 bases clipped from V and 5 bases from J, the junction kept 7 bases outside the gene matches. This CDR3 has 15 amino acids. In nucleotides, the CDR3 is TGCGCCAGCAGCTTGGTCACTAGCGTTTCGGAGACCCAGTACTTC. It translates to CASSLVTSVSETQYF. The full variable domain, in which reference TRBV5-1 and TRBJ2-5 provide the parts outside the CDR3, is KAGVTQTPRYLIKTRGQQVTLSCSPISGHRSVSWYQQTPGQGLQFLFEYFSETQRNKGNFPGRFSGRQFSNSRSEMNVSTLELGDSALYLCASSLVTSVSETQYFGPGTRLLVL.

This rearrangement joins TRBV7-3 to TRBJ2-1; D unresolved. V was clipped by 3 bases and J by 3 bases, with 12 bases between them. From germline, CDR1 is SGHTA and CDR2 FQGTGA. The CDR3 contains 15 residues. CDR3 bases: TGTGCCAGCAGCTTGGGTGATCACAGCTACAATGAGCAGTTCTTC. Translating gives CASSLGDHSYNEQFF.

The chain has TRBV2 and TRBJ1-1; TRBD1 is a possible D gene (5 bases). The CDR3 is 12 residues long. The V gene lost 4 bases and the J gene lost 4 bases, with 7 bases spanning the gap. CDR1 and CDR2 from the germline V gene are SNHLY and FYNNEI. DNA for the CDR3: TGTGCCAGCAGTGCAGGGACCACTGAAGCTTTCTTT. Protein: CASSAGTTEAFF.

V gene TRBV29-1 combines with J gene TRBJ2-2; D is uncertain. CDR3 length: 11 amino acids. Germline CDR1 and CDR2: SQVTM and ANQGSEA. V was cut by 0 bases and J by 4 bases, with 0 bases left in between. CDR3 amino acids: CSVEDTGELFF. DNA of the CDR3: TGCAGCGTTGAAGACACCGGGGAGCTGTTTTTT.

This chain joins TRBV6-5 and TRBJ2-7, with 12 nucleotides matching TRBD2. The junction had 5 bases not matched to a gene; V was cut back by 6 bases and J by 2 bases. The CDR3 loop spans 15 amino acids. In germline, CDR1 is MNHEY, CDR2 SVGAGI. This CDR3 is CASSPGLAGPYEQYF. The CDR3 DNA sequence: TGTGCCAGCAGCCCGGGACTAGCGGGCCCCTACGAGCAGTACTTC.

J is TRBJ1-2 and V is TRBV6-5; D unresolved. The V end lost 7 bases, the J end lost 5 bases, and 11 bases lay between the germline ends. CDR3 length: 12 amino acids. Germline CDR1 is MNHEY and CDR2 is SVGAGI. The DNA of the CDR3 is TGTGCCAGCACCAACGGGCGTTATGGCTACACCTTC. Amino acid sequence: CASTNGRYGYTF.

CDR3 protein: CSVKGDTQYF. The CDR3 nucleotides are TGCAGCGTAAAGGGAGATACGCAGTATTTT. This sequence joins TRBV29-1 and TRBJ2-3; D gene ambiguous. Germline lookup yields CDR1 SQVTM and CDR2 ANQGSEA. The CDR3 length is 10 residues. V lost 6 bases and J lost 5, with 6 bases in between.

J is TRBJ1-4 and V is TRBV5-1; no firm D call. Trimming removed 3 bases at V and 3 bases at J, with 9 bases between. The CDR3 is 14 amino acids. Germline-derived CDR1 and CDR2 are SGHRS and YFSETQ. The CDR3 DNA follows: TGCGCCAGCAGCTCACCCGGGGCTAATGAAAAACTGTTTTTT. Protein product: CASSSPGANEKLFF.

The V call is TRBV6-1, the J call TRBJ1-1; D is ambiguous. There are 12 residues in the CDR3. The germline CDR1 and CDR2 sequences are MNHNS and SASEGT. Trimming left V 2 bases short and J 7 bases short, with 8 bases between. The CDR3 nucleotides read TGTGCCAGCAGTGAAATAGGGATTGAAGCTTTCTTT. It is translated as CASSEIGIEAFF.

This chain uses TRBV9 with TRBJ1-3; D possibly corresponds to TRBD1 (6 bases). CDR1 SGDLS and CDR2 YYNGEE come from the germline V gene. The CDR3 loop spans 15 amino acids. Trimming took 5 bases from V and 0 from J, leaving 12 bases between them. The CDR3 bases are TGTGCCAGCAGTGGACAGTCAAGCTCTGGAAACACCATATATTTT. This gives the protein CASSGQSSSGNTIYF.

The rearrangement uses TRBV4-3 and TRBJ2-1; the match to TRBD2 covers 9 bases. After removal of 2 bases from V and 2 bases from J, the junction contained 4 bases not matched to a gene. The germline CDR1 and CDR2 sequences are LGHNA and YSLEER. This CDR3 is built from 16 residues. CDR3 loop: CASSQLAGQTYNEQFF. The CDR3 coding sequence is TGCGCCAGCAGCCAACTAGCGGGACAAACCTACAATGAGCAGTTCTTC.

The chain combines TRBV7-9 with TRBJ1-2; no definite D call. The CDR3 extends over 14 amino acids. Germline CDR1 and CDR2: SEHNR and FQNEAQ (reference sequence). V lost 1 base to trimming and J lost 8 bases, with 14 bases between them. CDR3 loop: CASSLVDSERGYTF. The CDR3 DNA sequence: TGTGCCAGCAGCTTAGTGGATTCGGAACGAGGCTACACCTTC.

A word on this clone: The junction departs from the called germline gene at one end, perhaps through a read error. Other DNA sequences in this sample translate to the same CDR3. The rearrangement uses TRBV27 and TRBJ1-1; 7 nucleotides align to TRBD1. CDR1 and CDR2 (germline): MNHEY, SMNVEV (reference sequence). The CDR3 runs to 15 residues. This chain's CDR3 is CASSYVRGRDTEAFF. CDR3 sequence (DNA): TGTGCCAGTAGTTACGTAAGGGGGCGAGACACTGAAGCTTTCTTT.

The chain is built from TRBV6-1 and TRBJ1-2, with TRBD1 matching 7 bases. The CDR3 length is 13 residues. The trim removed 6 bases at V and 8 bases at J, leaving 9 bases unmatched. Germline values: CDR1 MNHNS, CDR2 SASEGT. CDR3 region: CASSYGQERGYTF. DNA of the CDR3: TGTGCCAGCAGCTACGGACAGGAGAGGGGCTACACCTTC.

V gene TRBV27 combines with J gene TRBJ1-5; a possible D gene is TRBD1 (5 bases). Germline V gene lookup returns CDR1 MNHEY and CDR2 SMNVEV (reference sequence). The germline V and J ends were trimmed by 2 bases and 3 bases, with 8 bases remaining between them. This CDR3 is built from 14 residues. The CDR3 DNA reads as TGTGCCAGCAGTTTAGTAGGGGACAATCAGCCCCAGCATTTT. Translating it yields CASSLVGDNQPQHF.

The V and J genes are TRBV7-2 and TRBJ1-2, with D perhaps matching TRBD1 (6 bases). The V end lost 1 base, the J end lost 6 bases, and 15 bases lay between the germline ends. The CDR3 has 15 amino acids. Germline V CDR1 and CDR2: SGHTA, FQGNSA. CDR3 DNA: TGTGCCAGCAGCTTAGTGTCCCGGACAGTGGATGGCTACACCTTC. Translation: CASSLVSRTVDGYTF. Supplemented by reference TRBV7-2 and TRBJ1-2, the full variable domain reads GAGVSQSPSNKVTEKGKDVELRCDPISGHTALYWYRQSLGQGLEFLIYFQGNSAPDKSGLPSDRFSAERTGGSVSTLTIQRTQQEDSAVYLCASSLVSRTVDGYTFGSGTRLTVV.

The genes are TRBV4-1 and TRBJ1-1; D call uncertain. This CDR3 comprises 11 residues. Trimming removed 1 base from V and 4 bases from J, with 1 base in between. Germline V gives CDR1 MGHRA, CDR2 YSYEKL. The CDR3 region has the DNA TGCGCCAGCAGCCAAGGCACTGAAGCTTTCTTT. Translated, it gives CASSQGTEAFF.

The V and J genes are TRBV4-1 and TRBJ1-4, with 10 bases that match TRBD1. Trimming removed 2 bases from V and 8 bases from J; junction bases left unmatched: 8. CDR1 and CDR2 (germline): MGHRA, YSYEKL. The CDR3 is 16 amino acids. CDR3 nucleotide sequence: TGCGCCAGCAGCCAAATAAGGACAGGGGGGAAAGAAAAACTGTTTTTT. Its translation: CASSQIRTGGKEKLFF.

V gene TRBV15 combines with J gene TRBJ1-2, with a weak D call TRBD1 (6 bases). Germline CDR1 reads LNHNV; CDR2 reads YYDKDF (reference sequence). V was clipped by 0 bases and J by 6 bases, with 17 bases between them. CDR3 length equals 16 residues. The CDR3: CATSREIQGGADGYTF. In DNA form, the CDR3 reads TGTGCCACCAGCAGAGAAATCCAAGGGGGGGCGGATGGCTACACCTTC.

This chain joins TRBV4-1 and TRBJ2-2, with a tentative D call TRBD1 (6 bases). The germline V gene encodes CDR1 MGHRA and CDR2 YSYEKL. V shed 4 bases and J shed 0 bases, with 12 bases lying between them. The CDR3 extends over 16 amino acids. CDR3 amino acids: CASSLGKGANTGELFF. CDR3 sequence (DNA): TGCGCCAGCAGCCTTGGGAAGGGGGCGAACACCGGGGAGCTGTTTTTT.